This T cell receptor beta chain comes out of a study of T-cell memory formation after mild COVID-19. Study overall: Largely donor-specific sequence clusters came from a couple of donors.

TCRdb recomputed calls from the 5' RACE reads with MiXCR, one row per CDR3 protein. The repertoire holds about 150,000 distinct CDR3 sequences, with about 14% as singletons. The CDR3 contains 13 residues. V gave up 4 bases and J gave up 5 bases; unmatched junction bases: 4. The chain links TRBV12-3 or TRBV12-4 to TRBJ2-5; 7 bases map to TRBD1. The sample comprised PBMCs or a T cell subset sorted from them (not recorded which). The clonotype originates from an adult woman who had mild COVID-19 (a few samples of this study predate the infection). Cell type and time point are not known. CDR3 sequence: CASSSGRGETQYF. The DNA for the CDR3 is TGTGCCAGCAGTTCGGGCAGGGGGGAGACCCAGTACTTC.